This T cell receptor (beta chain) is from a study of blood T cells in healthy people across ages. This clonotype was seen only a few times. The germline gives CDR1 LNHDA, CDR2 SQIVND (reference sequence). V was shortened by 3 bases and J by 0 bases, with 6 bases between the two germline ends. The CDR3 extends over 13 amino acids. With a J-beta primer mix and a sample-barcoded 5' primer, a second PCR ran roughly 6 to 12 cycles. Using its own MiXCR run on the 5' RACE reads, TCRdb lists one record per CDR3 protein. Of some 760,000 distinct CDR3 sequences detected, roughly 25% appear once; the ten largest clones hold 9.4%. Another study also made use of these data, one on T cells of mothers and their children. That study reports: Overlap ran slightly, non-significantly higher for related than unrelated mother-child pairs.

The sequenced sample was blood. The clonotype comes from a boy younger than 18 in good health. This sequence joins TRBV19 and TRBJ2-7, with unresolved D. The CDR3 nucleotides read TGTGCCAGTAGTATTACGAGCTCCTACGAGCAGTACTTC. This gives the protein CASSITSSYEQYF. Full variable domain (missing parts from reference TRBV19 and TRBJ2-7): DGGITQSPKYLFRKEGQNVTLSCEQNLNHDAMYWYRQDPGQGLRLIYYSQIVNDFQKGDIAEGYSVSREKKESFPLTVTSAQKNPTAFYLCASSITSSYEQYFGPGTRLTVT.